This TCR beta chain was recovered during a study of blood T cell repertoires in COVID-19. Study-wide context: Nucleic acid was either cDNA or gDNA, and it came from T cells, B-cell-depleted T cells, or PBMCs.

Per the original data handling: It was from reference gene primer amplification that nucleated cell counts were estimated. Sequencing used immunoSEQ multiplex PCR; TCRdb keeps in-frame clones, though not all of them. D and trimming were read from the DNA, whereas the V and J calls and clone size are those reported in that table. This sample yields more than 400,000 clones, of which approximately 86% are seen a single time; under 0.75% belongs to the top ten. Ages ranged from 18 to 89 years, with residence in about two dozen US areas. The study counted Cohort 3 donors as recovered given two negative PCRs, clearance, or symptom resolution. This sequence was found in a woman between 18 and 29 years old who had recovered from COVID-19. The material sequenced was PBMCs or T cells enriched from blood (not recorded which).

The CDR3 reads CASSPVGGNNQPQHF. CDR3 coding DNA: TGTGCCAGCAGTCCAGTAGGGGGCAACAATCAGCCCCAGCATTTT. The chain is built from TRBV6-5 and TRBJ1-5; 7 bases line up with TRBD1. V shed 5 bases and J 3 bases; nucleotides not matched to a gene: 7. Germline loops: CDR1 MNHEY, CDR2 SVGAGI. The CDR3 runs 15 residues.